These 12 T cell receptor beta chains were all obtained from the same sample, sequenced in a study of PD-1 blockade in classical Hodgkin lymphoma. As for time point: cycle 4 day 1 (C4D1), after six to seven weeks of nivolumab. Every patient was affected by relapse after autologous stem cell transplantation, while exposure to brentuximab vedotin was not uniform. Profiling relied on immunoSEQ multiplex PCR, and the TCRdb table lists in-frame clones only, not all of them. In the table there are 100,000 or so clones, 85% to 95% of which are singletons. This specimen was peripheral blood mononuclear cells (PBMCs), taken before the fourth cycle of nivolumab. These receptors all come from a human donor with classical Hodgkin lymphoma.

This clone was recorded only once. CDR3 in DNA: TGTGCCAGCAACTTCGGACAGTGGGACACAGATACGCAGTATTTT. It encodes CASNFGQWDTDTQYF. This chain joins TRBV11-2 and TRBJ2-3; tentative D call: TRBD1 (6 bases). With 7 bases removed from V and 2 bases from J, the gap between germline ends came to 16 bases. Germline loops: CDR1 SGHAT, CDR2 FQNNGV. This CDR3 spans 15 amino acids.

This clone was observed once. The J gene is TRBJ2-2, the V gene TRBV30, with unresolved D. Germline loops: CDR1 GTSNPN, CDR2 SVGIG (reference sequence). V lost 0 bases, J lost 1 base, and 6 bases lay in between. The CDR3 contains 14 residues. CDR3 loop: CAWSVRVNTGELFF. The CDR3 nucleotides read TGTGCCTGGAGTGTAAGGGTGAACACCGGGGAGCTGTTTTTT.

The chain carries TRBV5-1 and TRBJ2-5; unclear D gene. CDR1 is SGHRS, CDR2 YFSETQ, per germline. Deletions cut 0 bases from V and 3 bases from J, with 12 bases between. CDR3 length: 15 residues. The CDR3 sequence is CASSLAPTQKETQYF. The CDR3 bases are TGCGCCAGCAGCTTGGCCCCGACTCAGAAAGAGACCCAGTACTTC.

This chain joins TRBV7-6 and TRBJ2-7; 8 bases are shared with TRBD1. J lost 5 bases, V lost 0 bases, and 3 bases had no gene match. The germline V gene encodes CDR1 SGHVS and CDR2 FNYEAQ. The CDR3 extends over 14 amino acids. The chain's CDR3 is CASSLAFRGHEQYF. DNA for the CDR3: TGTGCCAGCAGCTTAGCGTTCAGGGGGCACGAGCAGTACTTC.

The rearrangement uses TRBV28 and TRBJ2-1; the D gene is possibly TRBD2 (6 bases). The V gene lost 4 bases and the J gene lost 0 bases, with 19 bases spanning the gap. The CDR3 sequence is 18 residues long. Germline CDR1 and CDR2: MDHEN and SYDVKM. The CDR3 DNA sequence: TGTGCCAGCAGTTATGACTTAGCGGACGCCAACTCCTACAATGAGCAGTTCTTC. It specifies CASSYDLADANSYNEQFF.

The genes are TRBV28 and TRBJ2-7, with D uncertain. Germline V gives CDR1 MDHEN, CDR2 SYDVKM. The V end was cut by 4 bases, the J end by 4 bases, with 14 bases between. The CDR3 has 14 amino acids. CDR3 region: CASSSLILPYEQYF. CDR3 bases: TGTGCCAGCAGTTCGTTAATACTCCCGTACGAGCAGTACTTC.

This chain connects TRBV5-4 to TRBJ2-5; D remains ambiguous. CDR3 length equals 14 residues. The germline gives CDR1 SGHNT, CDR2 YYREEE (reference sequence). Trimming shortened V by 0 bases and J by 2 bases, and 8 bases separated the two germline ends. CDR3 protein: CASSLGTLQETQYF. The CDR3 DNA sequence: TGTGCCAGCAGCTTGGGGACCCTACAAGAGACCCAGTACTTC.

CDR3 in DNA: TGCAGCGCTATGGAGTGGGGCCACGAGCAGTACTTC. It yields the protein CSAMEWGHEQYF. The V call is TRBV29-1, the J call TRBJ2-7; TRBD1 might be the D (5 bases). Germline lookup yields CDR1 SQVTM and CDR2 ANQGSEA. V lost 7 bases and J lost 5, with 15 bases in between. The CDR3 spans 12 residues.

This clone was observed once. This chain joins TRBV27 and TRBJ1-2; D not certain. This CDR3 comprises 12 residues. Trimming stripped 3 bases from V and 5 bases from J, with 7 bases between. Germline CDR1 MNHEY, CDR2 SMNVEV (reference sequence). CDR3 sequence (DNA): TGTGCCAGCAGTTTTTTGGGTTATGGCTACACCTTC. The encoded protein is CASSFLGYGYTF.

The V gene is TRBV2, the J gene TRBJ2-3; D may correspond to TRBD1 or TRBD2 (5 bases each). Germline lookup yields CDR1 SNHLY and CDR2 FYNNEI. The germline V and J ends were trimmed by 6 bases and 0 bases, with 19 bases remaining between them. This CDR3 contains 17 residues. This CDR3 reads CASSGAGAGDSTDTQYF. DNA of the CDR3: TGTGCCAGCAGCGGCGCTGGGGCGGGCGATAGCACAGATACGCAGTATTTT.

V and J are TRBV5-1 and TRBJ2-3; no reliable D call. CDR1 and CDR2 (germline): SGHRS, YFSETQ. The CDR3 is 14 residues long. The V gene lost 3 bases and the J gene lost 1 base, with 9 bases spanning the gap. CDR3 region: CASSSSSRTDTQYF. In nucleotides, the CDR3 is TGCGCCAGCAGCTCTTCATCTCGCACAGATACGCAGTATTTT. Using reference TRBV5-1 and TRBJ2-3 for the parts outside the CDR3, the full variable domain is KAGVTQTPRYLIKTRGQQVTLSCSPISGHRSVSWYQQTPGQGLQFLFEYFSETQRNKGNFPGRFSGRQFSNSRSEMNVSTLELGDSALYLCASSSSSRTDTQYFGPGTRLTVL.

V usage is TRBV5-5 and J usage is TRBJ2-7; 9 bases match TRBD1. V gave up 4 bases and J gave up 2 bases; unmatched junction bases: 7. The CDR3 spans 15 residues. Germline assignment: CDR1 SGHKS and CDR2 YYEKEE (reference sequence). CDR3 nucleotides: TGTGCCAGCAGCCTTGGACAGGGGATTACCTACGAGCAGTACTTC. Protein: CASSLGQGITYEQYF. The variable domain in full, with the rest retrieved from reference TRBV5-5 and TRBJ2-7, is DAGVTQSPTHLIKTRGQQVTLRCSPISGHKSVSWYQQVLGQGPQFIFQYYEKEERGRGNFPDRFSARQFPNYSSELNVNALLLGDSALYLCASSLGQGITYEQYFGPGTRLTVT.